Described below is a single TCR beta chain sequence and its context. Its specific antigen is unknown. It has no much larger one-base neighbor in the sample; base qualities were not kept. The High Capacity cDNA Reverse Transcription Kit was used to reverse transcribe all of the isolated RNA, meaning that expressed TCRB transcripts were what got sequenced. Deep immunoSEQ sequencing was applied to naive, central memory and regulatory T cell samples, giving an average of about 3.7 million total reads per sample. After sorted cells were lysed in RLT buffer, RNA was extracted with DNase-treated RNeasy Micro or Mini kits, with the choice depending on cell number. To prevent cross-contamination, each cell subset was processed individually, whereas patient and healthy donor samples were processed jointly. TCRB sequences were amplified from cDNA with the immunoSEQ multiplex PCR, producing 87-bp fragments spanning the CDR3 region. Sequencing of the amplicons was performed on the Illumina HiSeq platform. As for the authors' bioinformatics: PCR bias was corrected computationally using synthetic template baselines, and reads within Hamming distance 2 were collapsed, with unmergeable singletons discarded. By aligning reads against IMGT, V, D and J genes, CDR3 length, and insertions or deletions at six rearrangement sites were assigned. Within each subset, clonotype counts were normalized to sorted cell number, and only after that were true diversity and Gini coefficients computed with the tcR R package. The overlap coefficient, calculated on TCRB nucleotide sequences, was used to quantify repertoire sharing. Entries here come from immuneACCESS through TCRdb and include only in-frame sequences with V and J called. Some clones fail to appear in such tables; in the studies checked, an unresolved V gene covers under half of the shortfall, and the cause of the remainder is unknown. The V and J calls and clone size are taken from that table; D and trimming were inferred from the DNA. For this sample the table gives about 290,000 clones, of which around 7.3% were detected only once. Jointly, the top ten make up 1% of the sample.

This entry is derived from a study of beta chain features in type 1 diabetes (dated by TCRdb to the late 2010s). About the full investigation: No differences in mean age, gender distribution, total cell number or subset yield were found between patients and healthy donors. Across all samples, approximately 100 million sorted cells were examined, and cell number per subset correlated strongly with RNA yield. Regulatory and stem cell-like memory subsets were isolated from only 8 patients and about eight healthy donors, whereas naive and central memory subsets came from all 28 donors. In the study, TCRB repertoires of sorted circulating CD4+ T cell subsets from recently diagnosed type 1 diabetes patients were compared with those of matched healthy donors.

The V end loses 4 bases and the J end loses 11 bases, and a stretch of 17 bases separates them. The CDR1 and CDR2 encoded by the germline V gene are SGHTA and FQGNSA. The CDR3 has 13 amino acids, counting the end cysteine and phenylalanine. The read is trimmed to its CDR3 DNA, 39 bases read in frame from base 1. Each donor gave one peripheral blood draw, averaging around 120 mL, which was collected into heparinised tubes. Using a panel that included CD45RO, CCR7, CD25, CD127, CD95 and CD27, naive, central memory, regulatory and stem cell-like memory CD4+ T cells were sorted on a BD FACSAria II. A purity above 98% was achieved for all sorted populations. PBMCs were isolated immediately by Lymphoprep density gradient centrifugation and stained directly without culture. Samples were stained and sorted in pairs, with one healthy donor and one patient per experiment, so that batch effects were minimized.

Summary of the overall study and its limitations: Naive, central memory and regulatory TCRB repertoires appeared to be more alike among patients than among healthy donors. Shorter templates might be favored by PCR, yet because patient and control samples were amplified and corrected together, any such skew would affect both groups equally. HLA sub-analyses involved small numbers of individuals, so any influence of HLA type on TCRB rearrangement remained unresolved. In all four CD4+ subsets, TCRB CDR3 length was moderately but significantly shorter in type 1 diabetes patients. Because cDNA rather than genomic DNA was sequenced, highly expressing activated cells could have been over-represented, although no difference in activation and CD3 levels was found between groups. Patients with type 1 diabetes made fewer insertions and deleted more nucleotides at VDJ recombination sites, implying thymic rearrangement abnormalities.

Sequencing input: central memory CD4+ T cells from blood. Recombination joined TRBV7-2 with TRBJ1-1; the D gene identity is not certain. This receptor was taken from a woman in her late teens or twenties in good health. Here is the DNA: TGTGCCAGCAGCTCGCCCTTTGGGGAGAATGCTTTCTTT. Its protein reads: CASSSPFGENAFF.